Many counts were recorded for the clone carrying this T cell receptor (beta chain). Its matching antigen is unknown. These data come from a study of neurological immune-mediated disorders. The study's findings and limits: No CDR3 amino acid sequences were shared by expanded clones across subjects, suggesting private repertoires in all groups.

Stored at -80 C, 2 million PBMCs were the source of the unsorted libraries. TCRdb reprocessed the 5' RACE reads via MiXCR and lists one record per CDR3 protein. The table shows more than 50,000 distinct CDR3 sequences, with over 10% occurring only once. V lost 5 bases and J lost 1, with 10 bases in between. This CDR3 comprises 14 residues. CDR1 SGHRS and CDR2 YFSETQ come from the germline V gene. The chain uses TRBV5-1 and TRBJ1-3, with D maybe TRBD1 (6 bases). This receptor was identified in a man aged 60 to 75 in good health. Source material: PBMCs. For the CDR3, the DNA is TGCGCCAGCAGGGAAGGACAGTCTGGAAACACCATATATTTT. Translation gives CASREGQSGNTIYF.